The 18 T cell receptor beta chains below all came from one sample that was sequenced in a study of T cells in localized non-small cell lung cancer. Data came from immunoSEQ multiplex PCR; TCRdb stores just in-frame clones and leaves some out. Of 25,000 to 30,000 clones detected, approximately 90% appear once; the ten largest clones hold about 3%. The material sequenced was peripheral blood, taken before any cancer treatment. Receptors were obtained from a woman between 18 and 50 years old with stage I lung adenocarcinoma.

This chain uses TRBV19 with TRBJ1-2; the D is unclear. Trimming removed 6 bases at V and 5 bases at J, with 10 bases between. The CDR3 runs to 12 residues. CDR1 is LNHDA and CDR2 is SQIVND in the germline V gene (reference sequence). CDR3 amino acids: CASRGLTYGYTF. CDR3 nucleotide sequence: TGTGCCAGTAGAGGGTTGACGTATGGCTACACCTTC. Drawing the rest from reference TRBV19 and TRBJ1-2, the complete variable domain is DGGITQSPKYLFRKEGQNVTLSCEQNLNHDAMYWYRQDPGQGLRLIYYSQIVNDFQKGDIAEGYSVSREKKESFPLTVTSAQKNPTAFYLCASRGLTYGYTFGSGTRLTVV.

The chain combines TRBV19 with TRBJ1-5; tentatively, D is TRBD1 (5 bases). Germline CDR1 LNHDA, CDR2 SQIVND (reference sequence). V was cut by 4 bases and J by 3 bases, with 13 bases left in between. This CDR3 region has 15 residues. This chain's CDR3 is CASSTFRAPNQPQHF. CDR3 coding DNA: TGTGCCAGTAGTACCTTCAGGGCCCCCAATCAGCCCCAGCATTTT.

The V gene is TRBV29-1, the J gene TRBJ1-3; possibly TRBD1 for D (5 bases). The CDR3 consists of 12 residues. Germline CDR1 and CDR2: SQVTM and ANQGSEA. This chain's CDR3 is CSVWDLRNTIYF. Written as DNA, the CDR3 is TGCAGTGTCTGGGACCTACGAAACACCATATATTTT.

As for this clone: The junction departs from the called germline gene at one end, perhaps through a read error. This chain connects TRBV7-7 to TRBJ2-2, with D perhaps TRBD1 or TRBD2 (5 bases each). The CDR3 runs to 14 residues. Germline-derived CDR1 and CDR2 are SSHAT and FNYEAQ (reference sequence). This CDR3 reads CASSLAGAGGELFF. Written as DNA, the CDR3 is TGTGCTAGCAGCTTGGCCGGGGCCGGCGGGGAGCTGTTTTTT.

The chain couples TRBV18 to TRBJ1-1, with TRBD1 matching over 7 bases. The CDR3 is 15 residues long. After removal of 2 bases from V and 5 bases from J, the junction contained 8 bases not matched to a gene. From germline, CDR1 is KGHSH and CDR2 LQKENI. The CDR3, as DNA: TGTGCCAGCTCACCAATGAAGGGGGCGCGGACTGAAGCTTTCTTT. Its translation: CASSPMKGARTEAFF.

The rearrangement uses TRBV4-2 and TRBJ2-2; 9 nucleotides agree with TRBD2. The germline CDR1 and CDR2 sequences are LGHNA and YNFKEQ. After removal of 1 base from V and 3 bases from J, the junction contained 0 bases not matched to a gene. CDR3 size: 15 residues. This chain's CDR3 is CASSQGLADTGELFF. The CDR3 DNA reads as TGTGCCAGCAGCCAAGGACTAGCGGACACCGGGGAGCTGTTTTTT.

The chain uses TRBV5-1 and TRBJ2-7; unclear D gene. Germline CDR1 reads SGHRS; CDR2 reads YFSETQ. The CDR3 runs to 12 residues. Deletions cut 2 bases from V and 5 bases from J, with 8 bases between. The CDR3 loop reads CASSFSKDEQYF. The CDR3 region has the DNA TGCGCCAGCAGCTTCTCGAAGGACGAGCAGTACTTC.

The V and J genes are TRBV9 and TRBJ2-3; 16 nucleotides align to TRBD2. The CDR3 runs 17 residues. CDR1 and CDR2 (germline): SGDLS, YYNGEE. After removal of 3 bases from V and 5 bases from J, the junction contained 6 bases not matched to a gene. The CDR3 nucleotides read TGTGCCAGCAGCGAGGGACTAGCGGGAGGGCCTGTAGATACGCAGTATTTT. Translated: CASSEGLAGGPVDTQYF.

The V call is TRBV30, the J call TRBJ2-5, with D unresolved. This CDR3 spans 14 amino acids. Trimming pared 0 bases from V and 2 bases from J, leaving 10 bases between. Germline-derived CDR1 and CDR2 are GTSNPN and SVGIG (reference sequence). The CDR3 DNA follows: TGTGCCTGGAGTGTAGAACGGCGGCAAGAGACCCAGTACTTC. This codes for CAWSVERRQETQYF.

The chain is built from TRBV13 and TRBJ2-7; D remains ambiguous. V shed 3 bases and J shed 2 bases, with 8 bases lying between them. CDR1 is PRHDT and CDR2 is FYEKMQ in the germline V gene (reference sequence). The CDR3 consists of 13 residues. The CDR3 sequence: CASSLDRTYEQYF. The CDR3, as DNA: TGTGCCAGCAGCTTGGACCGTACCTACGAGCAGTACTTC.

The chain carries TRBV4-1 and TRBJ2-3; 10 nucleotides agree with TRBD1. V lost 1 base, J lost 0 bases, and 1 base stayed unmatched. Per germline, CDR1 MGHRA and CDR2 YSYEKL. CDR3 size: 16 residues. CDR3 DNA: TGCGCCAGCAGCCAAGCGGACAGGGGGAGCACAGATACGCAGTATTTT. Protein sequence: CASSQADRGSTDTQYF.

This clone came up once. V gene TRBV5-4 combines with J gene TRBJ1-2; TRBD1 matches at 8 bases. The germline gives CDR1 SGHNT, CDR2 YYREEE (reference sequence). J gave up 4 bases and V 2 bases, and 4 bases lay outside the gene matches. The CDR3 covers 14 residues. The CDR3 region has the DNA TGTGCCAGCAGCTTTGGGACAGGTTTCTATGGCTACACCTTC. Amino acid sequence: CASSFGTGFYGYTF.

The chain is built from TRBV6-5 and TRBJ1-2, with no clear D. The CDR3 has 15 residues. Germline-derived CDR1 and CDR2 are MNHEY and SVGAGI. V lost 2 bases to trimming and J lost 4 bases, with 14 bases between them. The CDR3 region is CASSYPPSAGYGYTF. The CDR3 nucleotides are TGTGCCAGCAGTTACCCGCCTTCGGCGGGCTATGGCTACACCTTC.

The rearrangement uses TRBV7-2 and TRBJ1-1; D is uncertain. Deletions cut 3 bases from V and 0 bases from J, with 5 bases between. The CDR3 loop spans 13 amino acids. Germline loops: CDR1 SGHTA, CDR2 FQGNSA. The CDR3: CASSFNMNTEAFF. The CDR3 DNA reads as TGTGCCAGCAGCTTTAACATGAACACTGAAGCTTTCTTT.

The table lists this clone with a count of one. This chain uses TRBV5-6 with TRBJ1-2, with TRBD1 identical over 9 bases. Germline loops: CDR1 SGHDT, CDR2 YYEEEE. The ends lost 4 bases at V and 8 bases at J; junction bases unmatched: 9. The CDR3 loop spans 14 amino acids. The CDR3 DNA reads as TGTGCCAGCAGCCAGTCGGGACAGGGTAGAGGCTACACCTTC. The encoded protein is CASSQSGQGRGYTF.

The chain recombines TRBV7-9 with TRBJ1-2, with no clear D. The CDR3 has 16 amino acids. Trimming removed 4 bases from V and 3 bases from J, with 18 bases in between. In germline, CDR1 is SEHNR, CDR2 FQNEAQ (reference sequence). The CDR3 nucleotides read TGTGCCAGCAGCTCGCTCGGGTGGGAGGGCCACTATGGCTACACCTTC. Translating gives CASSSLGWEGHYGYTF. The full variable domain, in which reference TRBV7-9 and TRBJ1-2 provide the parts outside the CDR3, is DTGVSQNPRHKITKRGQNVTFRCDPISEHNRLYWYRQTLGQGPEFLTYFQNEAQLEKSRLLSDRFSAERPKGSFSTLEIQRTEQGDSAMYLCASSSLGWEGHYGYTFGSGTRLTVV.

The chain uses TRBV28 and TRBJ2-2; perhaps TRBD2 as D (6 bases). V dropped 6 bases and J dropped 7 bases, with 21 bases sitting between them. Germline-derived CDR1 and CDR2 are MDHEN and SYDVKM. CDR3 length: 16 residues. CDR3 DNA sequence: TGTGCCAGCAGGGCAGTAAGGGCGGGACCGCGCGGGGAGCTGTTTTTT. It yields the protein CASRAVRAGPRGELFF.

V usage is TRBV28 and J usage is TRBJ1-1; D remains ambiguous. The CDR3 extends over 14 amino acids. Trimming removed 5 bases from V and 2 bases from J, with 12 bases in between. Germline assignment: CDR1 MDHEN and CDR2 SYDVKM. The CDR3 loop reads CASSNKFYNTEAFF. The CDR3, as DNA: TGTGCCAGCAGTAACAAGTTTTATAACACTGAAGCTTTCTTT.